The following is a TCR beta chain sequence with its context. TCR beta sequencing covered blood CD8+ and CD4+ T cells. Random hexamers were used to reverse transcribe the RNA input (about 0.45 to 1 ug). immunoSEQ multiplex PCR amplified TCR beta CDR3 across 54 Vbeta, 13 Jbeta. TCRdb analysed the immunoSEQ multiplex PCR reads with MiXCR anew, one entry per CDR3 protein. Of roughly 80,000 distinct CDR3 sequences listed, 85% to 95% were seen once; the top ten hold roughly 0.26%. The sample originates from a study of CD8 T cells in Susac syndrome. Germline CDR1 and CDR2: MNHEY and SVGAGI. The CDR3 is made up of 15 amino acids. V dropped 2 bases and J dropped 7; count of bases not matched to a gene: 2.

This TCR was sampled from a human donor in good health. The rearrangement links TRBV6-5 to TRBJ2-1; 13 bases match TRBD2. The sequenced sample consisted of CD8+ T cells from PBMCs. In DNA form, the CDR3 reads TGTGCCAGCAGTTACGGGACTAGCGGGGTTAATGAGCAGTTCTTC. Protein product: CASSYGTSGVNEQFF.